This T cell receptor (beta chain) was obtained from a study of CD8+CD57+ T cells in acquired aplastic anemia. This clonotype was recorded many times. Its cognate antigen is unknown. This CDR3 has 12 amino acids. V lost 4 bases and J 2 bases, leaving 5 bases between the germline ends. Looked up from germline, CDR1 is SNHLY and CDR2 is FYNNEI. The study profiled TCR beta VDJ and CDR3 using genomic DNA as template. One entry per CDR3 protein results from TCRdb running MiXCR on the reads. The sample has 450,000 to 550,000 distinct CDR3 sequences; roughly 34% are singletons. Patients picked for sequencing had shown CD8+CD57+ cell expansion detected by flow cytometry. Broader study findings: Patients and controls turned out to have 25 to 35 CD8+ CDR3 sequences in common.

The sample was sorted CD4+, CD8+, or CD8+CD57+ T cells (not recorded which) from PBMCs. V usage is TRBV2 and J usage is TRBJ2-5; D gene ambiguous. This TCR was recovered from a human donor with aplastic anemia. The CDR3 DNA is TGTGCCAGCAGTGTCGAGCAAGAGACCCAGTACTTC. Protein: CASSVEQETQYF.